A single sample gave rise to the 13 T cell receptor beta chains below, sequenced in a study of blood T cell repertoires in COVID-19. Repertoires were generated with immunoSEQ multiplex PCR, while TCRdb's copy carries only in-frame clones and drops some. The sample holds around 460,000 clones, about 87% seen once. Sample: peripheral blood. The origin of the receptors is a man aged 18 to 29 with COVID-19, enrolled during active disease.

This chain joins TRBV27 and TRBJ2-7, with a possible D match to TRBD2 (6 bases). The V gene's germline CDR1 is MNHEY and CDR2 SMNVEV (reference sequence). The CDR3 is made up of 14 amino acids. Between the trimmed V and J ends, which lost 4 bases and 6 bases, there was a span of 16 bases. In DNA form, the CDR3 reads TGTGCCAGCAGTTCCCCACGGAGGAGGGGCGAGCAGTACTTC. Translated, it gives CASSSPRRRGEQYF.

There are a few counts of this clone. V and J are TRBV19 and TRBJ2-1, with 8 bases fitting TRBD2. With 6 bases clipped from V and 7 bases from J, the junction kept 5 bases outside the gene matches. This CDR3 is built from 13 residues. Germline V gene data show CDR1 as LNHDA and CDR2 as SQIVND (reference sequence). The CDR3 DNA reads TGTGCCAGTAGCGGGGCTAGCGGGAATGAGCAGTTCTTC. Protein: CASSGASGNEQFF. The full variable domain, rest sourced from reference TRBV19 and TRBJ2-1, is DGGITQSPKYLFRKEGQNVTLSCEQNLNHDAMYWYRQDPGQGLRLIYYSQIVNDFQKGDIAEGYSVSREKKESFPLTVTSAQKNPTAFYLCASSGASGNEQFFGPGTRLTVL.

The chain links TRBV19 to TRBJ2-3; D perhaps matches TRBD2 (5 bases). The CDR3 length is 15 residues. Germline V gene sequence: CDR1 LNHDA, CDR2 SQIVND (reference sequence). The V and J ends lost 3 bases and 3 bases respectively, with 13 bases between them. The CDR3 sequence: CASSIPSSGTDTQYF. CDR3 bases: TGTGCCAGTAGTATCCCTTCATCGGGGACAGATACGCAGTATTTT.

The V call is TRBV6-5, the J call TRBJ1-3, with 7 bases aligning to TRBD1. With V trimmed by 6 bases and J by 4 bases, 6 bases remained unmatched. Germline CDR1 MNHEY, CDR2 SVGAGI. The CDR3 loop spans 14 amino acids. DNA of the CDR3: TGTGCCAGCAGAGCCGACAGGGCGGGAAACACCATATATTTT. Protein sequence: CASRADRAGNTIYF.

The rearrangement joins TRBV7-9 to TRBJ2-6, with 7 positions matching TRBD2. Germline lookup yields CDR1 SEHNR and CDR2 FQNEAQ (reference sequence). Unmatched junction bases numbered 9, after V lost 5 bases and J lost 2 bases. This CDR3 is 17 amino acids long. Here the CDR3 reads CASSPQWGGAGANVLTF. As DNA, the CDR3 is TGTGCCAGCAGCCCACAGTGGGGAGGGGCTGGGGCCAACGTCCTGACTTTC.

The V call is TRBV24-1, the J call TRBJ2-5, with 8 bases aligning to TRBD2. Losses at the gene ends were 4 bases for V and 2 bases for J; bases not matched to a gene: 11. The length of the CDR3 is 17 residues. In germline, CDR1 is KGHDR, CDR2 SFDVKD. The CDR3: CATSDYRGGAIQETQYF. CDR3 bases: TGTGCCACCAGTGACTACCGGGGGGGGGCAATACAAGAGACCCAGTACTTC.

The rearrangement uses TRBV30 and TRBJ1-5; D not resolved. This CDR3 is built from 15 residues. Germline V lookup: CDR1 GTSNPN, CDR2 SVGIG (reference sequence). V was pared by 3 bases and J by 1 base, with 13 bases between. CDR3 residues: CAWSAGGNSNQPQHF. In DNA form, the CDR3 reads TGTGCCTGGAGCGCCGGAGGGAACAGCAATCAGCCCCAGCATTTT.

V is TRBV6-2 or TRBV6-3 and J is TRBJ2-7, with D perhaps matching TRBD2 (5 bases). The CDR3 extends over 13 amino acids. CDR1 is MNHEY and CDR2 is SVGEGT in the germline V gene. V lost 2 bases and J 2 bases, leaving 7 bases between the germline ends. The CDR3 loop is CASSYAGAYEQYF. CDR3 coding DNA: TGTGCCAGCAGTTACGCCGGGGCCTACGAGCAGTACTTC.

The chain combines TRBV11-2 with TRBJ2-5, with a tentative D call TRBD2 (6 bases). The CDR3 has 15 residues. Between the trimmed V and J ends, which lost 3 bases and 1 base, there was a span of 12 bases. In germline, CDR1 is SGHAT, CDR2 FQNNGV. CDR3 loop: CASSFNLGGQETQYF. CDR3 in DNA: TGTGCCAGCAGCTTTAATTTGGGGGGCCAAGAGACCCAGTACTTC.

Here the CDR3 DNA reads TGCGCCAGCAGCAAGACTCCTGGAGATACGCAGTATTTT. Its translation is CASSKTPGDTQYF. The V call is TRBV5-1, the J call TRBJ2-3; no definite D call. Germline-derived CDR1 and CDR2 are SGHRS and YFSETQ. CDR3 length: 13 residues. V was trimmed by 4 bases and J by 5 bases, leaving 11 bases between them. Together with reference TRBV5-1 and TRBJ2-3, the CDR3 gives the full variable domain: KAGVTQTPRYLIKTRGQQVTLSCSPISGHRSVSWYQQTPGQGLQFLFEYFSETQRNKGNFPGRFSGRQFSNSRSEMNVSTLELGDSALYLCASSKTPGDTQYFGPGTRLTVL.

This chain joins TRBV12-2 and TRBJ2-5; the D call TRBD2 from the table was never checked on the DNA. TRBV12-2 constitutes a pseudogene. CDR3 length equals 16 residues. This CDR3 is CASRFRSGRLQETQYF. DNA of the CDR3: TGTGCAAGTCGCTTCCGGAGCGGGAGGCTCCAAGAGACCCAGTACTTC.

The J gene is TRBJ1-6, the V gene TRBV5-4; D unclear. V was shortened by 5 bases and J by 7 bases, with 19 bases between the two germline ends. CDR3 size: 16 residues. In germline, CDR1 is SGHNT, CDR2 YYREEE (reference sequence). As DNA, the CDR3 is TGTGCCAGCAGTTTTAGCGGAGTTACCATAAATTCACCCCTCCACTTT. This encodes CASSFSGVTINSPLHF.

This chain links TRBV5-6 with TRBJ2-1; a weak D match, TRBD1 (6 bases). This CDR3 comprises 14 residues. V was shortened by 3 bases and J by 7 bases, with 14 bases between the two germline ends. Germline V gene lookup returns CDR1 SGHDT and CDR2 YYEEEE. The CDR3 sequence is CASSWRQVLNEQFF. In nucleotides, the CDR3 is TGTGCCAGCAGCTGGAGACAGGTTCTGAATGAGCAGTTCTTC. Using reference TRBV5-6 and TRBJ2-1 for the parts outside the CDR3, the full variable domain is DAGVTQSPTHLIKTRGQQVTLRCSPKSGHDTVSWYQQALGQGPQFIFQYYEEEERQRGNFPDRFSGHQFPNYSSELNVNALLLGDSALYLCASSWRQVLNEQFFGPGTRLTVL.